This TCR beta chain was recorded in a study of patients and donors after allogeneic stem cell transplantation (TCRdb year 2020). The CDR3 goes from the cysteine to the phenylalanine over 14 residues. Left in the record is the CDR3 DNA by itself, 42 bases read in frame from the first base. CDR1 and CDR2 are read off the germline V gene as LGHNA and YSLEER. Trimming removed 1 base from V and 0 bases from J, leaving 4 bases between the germline ends. Of note for this clonotype: No antigen is known for it. Base qualities are not provided; no much larger clone lies one nucleotide away.

Libraries were constructed by RT-PCR. The sequencer was a NextSeq 550. TCRdb ran its own pipeline on the public reads, namely fastp trimming at Q25 and MiXCR clone calling, and kept in-frame beta chains. Rows merge per CDR3 protein into single entries with the most common DNA and genes. This sample holds some 87,000 distinct CDR3 sequences; approximately 49% were observed only once. The leading ten clones occupy around 55% of the sample. The V and J segments used are TRBV4-3 and TRBJ1-3; no D gene can be assigned with confidence. Input material: blood, either unsorted or a sorted T cell fraction (not recorded which). The clonotype was recovered from a human donor who was either an allogeneic HSCT recipient or a stem cell or donor lymphocyte infusion donor (not recorded which). It is not recorded whose cells these are; they may come from a transplant donor. The nucleotide sequence reads TGCGCCAGCAGCCAAGCTCACTCTGGAAACACCATATATTTT. Translated, this gives CASSQAHSGNTIYF.